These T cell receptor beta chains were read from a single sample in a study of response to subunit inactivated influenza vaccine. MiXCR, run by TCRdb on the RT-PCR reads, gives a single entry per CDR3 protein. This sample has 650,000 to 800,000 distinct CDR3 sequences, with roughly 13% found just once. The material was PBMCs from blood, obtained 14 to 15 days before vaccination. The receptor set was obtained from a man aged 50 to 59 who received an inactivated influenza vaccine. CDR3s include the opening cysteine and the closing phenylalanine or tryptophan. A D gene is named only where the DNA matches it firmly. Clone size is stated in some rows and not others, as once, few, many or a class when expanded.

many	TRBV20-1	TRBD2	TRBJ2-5	TGCAGTGCTAGAGGTGGGGGCGGGAGGGCCGGAGAGACCCAGTACTTC	CSARGGGGRAGETQYF
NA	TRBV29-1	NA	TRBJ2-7	TGCAGCGTCGGGTTGGAGGGCTACGAGCAGTACTTC	CSVGLEGYEQYF
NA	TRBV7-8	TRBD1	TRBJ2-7	TGTGCCAGCAGCTTGGACAGGCTCGCCTACGAGCAGTACTTC	CASSLDRLAYEQYF
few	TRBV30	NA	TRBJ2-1	TGTGCCTGGACGGGGGCCGGGCACAATGAGCAGTTCTTC	CAWTGAGHNEQFF
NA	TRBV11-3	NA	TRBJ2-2	TGTGCCAGCAGCTTAGATTCGGGACTCCCCGGGGAGCTGTTTTTT	CASSLDSGLPGELFF
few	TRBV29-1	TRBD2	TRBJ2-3	TGCAGCGTTGGGATACCGGGACTAGCGGGATCAGATACGCAGTATTTT	CSVGIPGLAGSDTQYF
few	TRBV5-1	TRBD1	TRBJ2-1	TGCGCCAGCAGCTTCGGGCGGGACAGGGGGCTGAATGAGCAGTTCTTC	CASSFGRDRGLNEQFF
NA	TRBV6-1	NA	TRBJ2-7	TGTGCCAGCAGTGTGGGACATCTCTACGAGCAGTACTTC	CASSVGHLYEQYF
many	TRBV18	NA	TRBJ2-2	TGTGCCAGCTCACCACCCCAGCAAACCGGGGAGCTGTTTTTT	CASSPPQQTGELFF
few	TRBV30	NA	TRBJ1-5	TGTGCCTGGAGTGAGGGGAGGGGCAATCAGCCCCAGCATTTT	CAWSEGRGNQPQHF
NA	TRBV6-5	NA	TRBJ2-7	TGTGCCAGCAGTTACGGCGCAGGGAACTACGAGCAGTACTTC	CASSYGAGNYEQYF
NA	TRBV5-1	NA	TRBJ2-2	TGCGCCAGCAGCCCACAGGACTCCGGGGAGCTGTTTTTT	CASSPQDSGELFF
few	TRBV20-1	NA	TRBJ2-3	TGCAGTGCTAGAGATGTCGGACTTATCACAGATACGCAGTATTTT	CSARDVGLITDTQYF
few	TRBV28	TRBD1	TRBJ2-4	TGTGCCAGCAGACCCACCGGGACAGGGGGCGTCTTGGCGAACATTCAGTACTTC	CASRPTGTGGVLANIQYF
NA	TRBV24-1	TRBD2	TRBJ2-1	TGTGCCACCAGTGATCCGGGACTAGCGGACAATGAGCAGTTCTTC	CATSDPGLADNEQFF
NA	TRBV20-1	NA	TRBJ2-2	TGCAGTGCTAGAGATTACTCGCCCGGGGAGCTGTTTTTT	CSARDYSPGELFF
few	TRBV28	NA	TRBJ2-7	TGTGCCAGCAAGTCGCATAGCATATCCTACGAGCAGTACTTC	CASKSHSISYEQYF
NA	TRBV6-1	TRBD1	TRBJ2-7	TGTGCCAGCAGTGACGATAGGACAGGGAACGAGCAGTACTTC	CASSDDRTGNEQYF
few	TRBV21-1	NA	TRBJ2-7	TGTGCCAGCAGCAAGGTAGCGGAGTCAACCAAGGATGTAGTCTACGAGCAGTACTTC	CASSKVAESTKDVVYEQYF
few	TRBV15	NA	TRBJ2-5	TGTGCCACCAGCAGAGATAGCTATCGAGGGCGGGAGACCCAGTACTTC	CATSRDSYRGRETQYF
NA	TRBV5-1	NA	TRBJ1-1	TGCGCCAGCAGCTTGGCGACGGACCTGAACACTGAAGCTTTCTTT	CASSLATDLNTEAFF
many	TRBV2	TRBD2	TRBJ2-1	TGTGCCAGCAGTGGGGAGCGGGAGGATGGGAATGAGCAGTTCTTC	CASSGEREDGNEQFF
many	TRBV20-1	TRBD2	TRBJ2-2	TGCAGTGCTAGAGGACTTGGACTAGAGAACACCGGGGAGCTGTTTTTT	CSARGLGLENTGELFF
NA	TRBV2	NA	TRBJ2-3	TGTGCCAGCAGCGACCTGGCGGGGACGCAGTATTTT	CASSDLAGTQYF